This T cell receptor (beta chain) was recovered during a study of cytomegalovirus exposure and HLA in healthy donors. Across the study: Sequencing of some 200 million T cells in an earlier analysis found 100 million or so unique TCR beta sequences. As released early, the data held 70 million to 95 million unique TCRs from HLA-typed donors.

Vbeta (60) and Jbeta (13) primers were used in the PCR. Libraries were prepared by immunoSEQ multiplex PCR; TCRdb keeps only in-frame clonotypes and omits some of them. The table counts 100,000 to 150,000 clones; about 2.2% lies in the top ten. The study, taken as a whole, reports: Prior analysis indicated that the majority of TCR beta V segments exhibited productivity approximately 90% or approximately 30% of the time. Listed as cytomegalovirus-associated were 164 TCR beta chains.

For this clone: Its antigen remains unknown.

Material: PBMCs. The TCR comes from a man aged 35-49 years in good health and CMV-seronegative.

The CDR3 reads CASSYEGRETQYF. Written as DNA, the CDR3 is TGTGCCAGCAGTTACGAAGGGAGGGAGACCCAGTACTTC. This sequence joins TRBV6-6 and TRBJ2-5, with D possibly TRBD2 on 6 matching bases. This CDR3 has 13 residues. Germline CDR1 is MNHNY and CDR2 is SVGAGI (reference sequence). V was shortened by 2 bases and J by 5 bases, with 9 bases between the two germline ends.